This passage covers 19 T cell receptor beta chains from one sample sequenced in a study of CD8 T cells in Susac syndrome. A quantity of about 0.45 to 1 ug RNA underwent reverse transcription using random hexamers. Each CDR3 protein is one row after TCRdb ran MiXCR on the immunoSEQ multiplex PCR reads. The sample comprises under 250,000 distinct CDR3 sequences, roughly 93% of which are singletons, and around 0.07% rests with the top ten. Sequencing was performed on CD4+ T cells from PBMCs. These receptors were obtained from a human donor with multiple sclerosis.

This rearrangement joins TRBV2 to TRBJ2-1; D uncertain. CDR3 length: 11 residues. V dropped 0 bases and J dropped 8 bases, with 2 bases sitting between them. Germline loops: CDR1 SNHLY, CDR2 FYNNEI. In nucleotides, the CDR3 is TGTGCCAGCAGTGAAGCATATGAGCAGTTCTTC. Protein product: CASSEAYEQFF.

V usage is TRBV23-1 and J usage is TRBJ2-1, with 9 positions matching TRBD2. TRBV23-1 falls under the ORF class, with uncertain function. J was trimmed by 0 bases and V by 2 bases; bases with no gene match: 14. CDR3 size: 20 residues. For the CDR3, the DNA is TGCGCCAGCAGTCAACCCCGCGGTAGCGGGAGAGGGGGCTCCTACAATGAGCAGTTCTTC. Translated, it gives CASSQPRGSGRGGSYNEQFF.

This clonotype was seen just once. The genes are TRBV4-2 and TRBJ2-2, with unresolved D. V lost 1 base and J 5 bases, leaving 11 bases between the germline ends. CDR3 size: 15 residues. Germline CDR1 is LGHNA and CDR2 is YNFKEQ. CDR3 sequence reads: CASSQGGDGTGELFF. The DNA of the CDR3 is TGTGCCAGCAGCCAAGGTGGCGATGGAACCGGGGAGCTGTTTTTT.

This clonotype was recorded only once. The V and J genes are TRBV10-3 and TRBJ1-5; 9 bases line up with TRBD1. V lost 10 bases to trimming and J lost 5 bases; unmatched junction nucleotides: 15. CDR1 and CDR2 from the germline V gene are ENHRY and SYGVKD. The CDR3 spans 16 residues. The CDR3 sequence is CATLDQDRGGDQPQHF. CDR3 nucleotide sequence: TGTGCCACCCTAGACCAGGACAGGGGAGGGGATCAGCCCCAGCATTTT.

The chain joins TRBV28 to TRBJ1-2; no clear D. The V end lost 1 base, the J end lost 2 bases, and 8 bases lay between the germline ends. The CDR3 sequence is 14 residues long. Germline V CDR1 and CDR2: MDHEN, SYDVKM. The CDR3 DNA reads TGTGCCAGCAGTTTATATGACGGAAACTATGGCTACACCTTC. Amino acid sequence: CASSLYDGNYGYTF.

This sequence joins TRBV6-1 and TRBJ2-5, with 7 bases lining up with TRBD1. This CDR3 is 13 amino acids long. Germline assignment: CDR1 MNHNS and CDR2 SASEGT. V was pared by 11 bases and J by 5 bases, with 11 bases of the junction left unmatched. The CDR3 loop reads CAGRQGGDETQYF. Here the CDR3 DNA reads TGTGCCGGGAGACAGGGTGGGGACGAGACCCAGTACTTC.

The gene calls are TRBV5-1 and TRBJ1-1; maybe TRBD1 (5 bases). Trimming took off 0 bases at V and 3 bases at J, with 9 bases between the two ends. Looked up from germline, CDR1 is SGHRS and CDR2 is YFSETQ. The CDR3 has 14 amino acids. CDR3 protein: CASSLEGRDTEAFF. The CDR3 DNA reads as TGCGCCAGCAGCTTGGAGGGGAGGGACACTGAAGCTTTCTTT.

This chain links TRBV4-1 with TRBJ2-5; no definite D call. With 0 bases removed from V and 0 bases from J, the gap between germline ends came to 17 bases. Germline CDR1 reads MGHRA; CDR2 reads YSYEKL. This CDR3 comprises 18 residues. CDR3 coding DNA: TGCGCCAGCAGCCAAGATCCCCAGTCGGGCCAGTACCAAGAGACCCAGTACTTC. Protein sequence: CASSQDPQSGQYQETQYF.

The count of this clonotype is one. This chain joins TRBV15 and TRBJ1-5; tentative D call: TRBD1 (5 bases). The length of the CDR3 is 17 residues. With 2 bases removed from V and 2 bases from J, the gap between germline ends came to 16 bases. The germline CDR1 and CDR2 sequences are LNHNV and YYDKDF (reference sequence). The chain's CDR3 is CATSRPDRGPGNQPQHF. In DNA, the CDR3 is TGTGCCACCAGCAGACCAGACAGAGGTCCTGGCAATCAGCCCCAGCATTTT. Full variable domain (missing parts from reference TRBV15 and TRBJ1-5): DAMVIQNPRYQVTQFGKPVTLSCSQTLNHNVMYWYQQKSSQAPKLLFHYYDKDFNNEADTPDNFQSRRPNTSFCFLDIRSPGLGDTAMYLCATSRPDRGPGNQPQHFGDGTRLSIL.

V usage is TRBV11-2 and J usage is TRBJ2-7, with unresolved D. V dropped 0 bases and J dropped 4 bases, with 10 bases sitting between them. The CDR3 sequence is 14 residues long. Germline CDR1 is SGHAT and CDR2 is FQNNGV. CDR3: CASSLDVALYEQYV. In nucleotides, the CDR3 is TGTGCCAGCAGCTTAGACGTAGCCCTGTACGAGCAGTACGTC.

This clonotype was counted once. V and J are TRBV11-1 and TRBJ1-2; TRBD1 is a possible D gene (5 bases). The CDR3 sequence is 20 residues long. The V end lost 0 bases, the J end lost 0 bases, and 23 bases lay between the germline ends. CDR1 and CDR2 (germline): SGHAT, FQDESV (reference sequence). CDR3 DNA: TGTGCCAGCAGCTTAGCGAGAGGGGCACAGCCAATGGGAGCTAACTATGGCTACACCTTC. This gives the protein CASSLARGAQPMGANYGYTF. Filled out from reference TRBV11-1 and TRBJ1-2, the complete variable domain reads EAEVAQSPRYKITEKSQAVAFWCDPISGHATLYWYRQILGQGPELLVQFQDESVVDDSQLPKDRFSAERLKGVDSTLKIQPAELGDSAMYLCASSLARGAQPMGANYGYTFGSGTRLTVV.

In this sample, this clonotype turned up once. V and J are TRBV4-1 and TRBJ1-1; D is possibly TRBD1 (6 bases). V gave up 3 bases and J gave up 4 bases, with 12 bases separating them. The CDR3 loop spans 14 amino acids. Germline V gene lookup returns CDR1 MGHRA and CDR2 YSYEKL. The CDR3 spells CASSQGALGTEAFF. CDR3 DNA sequence: TGCGCCAGCAGCCAGGGGGCGCTGGGCACTGAAGCTTTCTTT.

The chain joins TRBV12-3 or TRBV12-4 to TRBJ2-7; TRBD1 aligns across 7 bases. The V gene end was trimmed by 3 bases and the J gene end by 6 bases; junction bases not matched to a gene: 8. The CDR3 totals 14 residues. In DNA form, the CDR3 reads TGTGCCAGCAGTTTCAGGGGGTGGGCGTCCGAGCAGTACTTC. Encoded protein: CASSFRGWASEQYF.

The chain is built from TRBV5-1 and TRBJ2-1; 10 positions match TRBD2. Germline trimming cut 5 bases from V and 3 bases from J; bases unmatched to any gene: 8. CDR3 length equals 16 residues. Germline V gives CDR1 SGHRS, CDR2 YFSETQ. CDR3 in DNA: TGCGCCAGCAGTAGCCTAGCGGGGGCCCTCTACAATGAGCAGTTCTTC. Residues: CASSSLAGALYNEQFF.

This rearrangement joins TRBV6-5 to TRBJ2-7, with D uncertain. The CDR3 consists of 14 residues. CDR1 is MNHEY and CDR2 is SVGAGI in the germline V gene. Trimming took off 2 bases at V and 2 bases at J, with 10 bases between the two ends. The CDR3 nucleotides read TGTGCCAGCAGTTACGTCGGACGGGCCTACGAGCAGTACTTC. This gives the protein CASSYVGRAYEQYF.

The V and J genes are TRBV5-1 and TRBJ2-2; D not certain. The CDR3 length is 14 residues. Trimming pared 5 bases from V and 4 bases from J, leaving 12 bases between. Germline V gene data show CDR1 as SGHRS and CDR2 as YFSETQ. Here the CDR3 reads CASSLQSSTGELFF. DNA for the CDR3: TGCGCCAGCAGTCTCCAGTCCTCCACCGGGGAGCTGTTTTTT.

V is TRBV12-3 or TRBV12-4 and J is TRBJ1-1, with D unclear. CDR3 size: 14 residues. Between the trimmed V and J ends, which lost 1 base and 1 base, there was a span of 7 bases. The CDR3 bases are TGTGCCAGCAGTTTAGGACGGTGGAACACTGAAGCTTTCTTT. This gives the protein CASSLGRWNTEAFF.

The J gene is TRBJ2-7, the V gene TRBV19; weak D call: TRBD1 (5 bases). Germline V gives CDR1 LNHDA, CDR2 SQIVND (reference sequence). The CDR3 consists of 13 residues. Trimming pared 9 bases from V and 4 bases from J, leaving 16 bases between. CDR3 DNA: TGTGCCAGCCGTAAGACAGAGAGATACGAGCAGTACTTC. Translation gives CASRKTERYEQYF.

The rearrangement uses TRBV6-1 and TRBJ2-1; 10 nucleotides match TRBD1. V shed 7 bases, J shed 6 bases, and the junction held 9 bases outside the gene matches. The CDR3 spans 15 residues. From germline, CDR1 is MNHNS and CDR2 SASEGT. The CDR3 protein is CASKWTGGIVNEQFF. The CDR3 region has the DNA TGTGCCAGCAAGTGGACAGGGGGTATCGTCAATGAGCAGTTCTTC.